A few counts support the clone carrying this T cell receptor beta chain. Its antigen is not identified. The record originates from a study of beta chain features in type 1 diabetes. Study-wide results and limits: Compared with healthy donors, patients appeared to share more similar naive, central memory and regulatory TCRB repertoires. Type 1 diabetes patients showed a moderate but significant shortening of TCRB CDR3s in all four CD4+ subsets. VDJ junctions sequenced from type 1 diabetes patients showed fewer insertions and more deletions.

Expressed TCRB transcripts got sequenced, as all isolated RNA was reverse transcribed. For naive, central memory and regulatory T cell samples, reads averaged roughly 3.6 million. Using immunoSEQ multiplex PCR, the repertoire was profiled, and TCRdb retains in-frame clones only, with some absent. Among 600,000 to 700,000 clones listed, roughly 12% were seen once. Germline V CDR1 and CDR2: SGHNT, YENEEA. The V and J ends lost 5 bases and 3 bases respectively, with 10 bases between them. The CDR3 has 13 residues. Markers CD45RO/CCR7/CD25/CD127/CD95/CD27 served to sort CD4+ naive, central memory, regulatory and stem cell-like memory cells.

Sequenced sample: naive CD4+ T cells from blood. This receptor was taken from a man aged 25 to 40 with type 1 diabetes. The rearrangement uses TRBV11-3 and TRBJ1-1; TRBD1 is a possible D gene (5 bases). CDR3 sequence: CASSLRVDTEAFF. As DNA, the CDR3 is TGTGCCAGCAGCCTCAGGGTAGACACTGAAGCTTTCTTT.